Shown below are 23 T cell receptor beta chains from a single sample sequenced in a study of glioma-infiltrating T cells after dendritic cell vaccination. This table comes from immunoSEQ multiplex PCR, and its TCRdb copy is limited to in-frame clones, with some not included. The sample has 80,000 to 95,000 clones, 85% seen once. Time point meaning: after dendritic cell vaccination, including at tumor progression/relapse. Sequencing used blood, obtained after dendritic cell vaccination. The source of these receptors is a human donor with glioblastoma.

This clone came up once. The J gene is TRBJ1-2, the V gene TRBV11-2, with 8 bases matching TRBD1. V was pared by 5 bases and J by 4 bases, with 6 bases of the junction left unmatched. This CDR3 has 14 residues. CDR1 and CDR2 (germline): SGHAT, FQNNGV. CDR3 sequence (DNA): TGTGCCAGCAGCCCACAGGGGGACGGCTATGGCTACACCTTC. Protein: CASSPQGDGYGYTF.

The rearrangement uses TRBV2 and TRBJ2-7; 7 bases are shared with TRBD1. The germline gives CDR1 SNHLY, CDR2 FYNNEI. V lost 6 bases to trimming and J lost 1 base; unmatched junction nucleotides: 3. The length of the CDR3 is 13 residues. CDR3 loop: CASSQTGSYEQYF. In nucleotides, the CDR3 is TGTGCCAGCAGCCAGACAGGGTCCTACGAGCAGTACTTC.

The CDR3 loop is CASSQDAGGGTDTQYF. CDR3 bases: TGCGCCAGCAGCCAGGATGCAGGGGGCGGTACAGATACGCAGTATTTT. The gene calls are TRBV4-3 and TRBJ2-3; 8 bases map to TRBD1. From germline, CDR1 is LGHNA and CDR2 YSLEER. The CDR3 has 16 residues. J was trimmed by 3 bases and V by 3 bases; bases with no gene match: 8.

This rearrangement joins TRBV5-1 to TRBJ2-7; D is perhaps TRBD2 (6 bases). The V end lost 0 bases, the J end lost 3 bases, and 7 bases lay between the germline ends. Per the germline V gene, CDR1 is SGHRS and CDR2 is YFSETQ. The CDR3 has 13 residues. The chain's CDR3 is CASSLEGGYEQYF. CDR3 in DNA: TGCGCCAGCAGCTTGGAGGGAGGCTACGAGCAGTACTTC.

The chain joins TRBV7-2 to TRBJ1-2, with 7 bases lining up with TRBD1. The V and J ends lost 5 bases and 7 bases, in that order; junction bases with no gene match: 7. This CDR3 has 13 amino acids. Germline CDR1 SGHTA, CDR2 FQGNSA. DNA of the CDR3: TGTGCCAGCAGCGCCAACCGACAGGGTGGCTACACCTTC. Protein sequence: CASSANRQGGYTF.

This clone appeared a single time. The V and J genes are TRBV27 and TRBJ1-1; possibly TRBD1 for D (6 bases). V lost 2 bases and J 1 base, leaving 8 bases between the germline ends. The CDR3 loop spans 14 amino acids. CDR1 and CDR2 (germline): MNHEY, SMNVEV (reference sequence). CDR3 in amino acids: CASSLRGQNTEAFF. The CDR3 bases are TGTGCCAGCAGTTTAAGGGGACAGAACACTGAAGCTTTCTTT.

The rearrangement joins TRBV4-2 to TRBJ2-7, with 11 positions matching TRBD2. CDR1 is LGHNA, CDR2 YNFKEQ, per germline. The J segment lost 1 base and the V segment lost 0 bases, leaving 8 bases of the junction unmatched. This CDR3 contains 18 residues. The CDR3 here is CASSQELASGRLSYEQYF. As DNA, the CDR3 is TGTGCCAGCAGCCAAGAATTAGCTAGCGGGAGGCTATCCTACGAGCAGTACTTC.

The chain carries TRBV9 and TRBJ2-1; the D is unclear. V was pared by 3 bases and J by 3 bases, with 4 bases between. This CDR3 has 12 amino acids. Germline V CDR1 and CDR2: SGDLS, YYNGEE. This chain's CDR3 is CASSDFYNEQFF. The CDR3 DNA reads TGTGCCAGCAGCGACTTCTACAATGAGCAGTTCTTC.

The chain couples TRBV4-3 to TRBJ1-2; D might be TRBD1 (6 bases). The V end was cut by 0 bases, the J end by 4 bases, with 15 bases between. CDR1 LGHNA and CDR2 YSLEER come from the germline V gene. The length of the CDR3 is 16 residues. The chain's CDR3 is CASSQDVGGLGYGYTF. CDR3 DNA: TGCGCCAGCAGCCAAGATGTGGGGGGGCTCGGCTATGGCTACACCTTC.

The V call is TRBV28, the J call TRBJ2-3; 8 bases map to TRBD2. The CDR3 runs 17 residues. The V gene's germline CDR1 is MDHEN and CDR2 SYDVKM. V shed 1 base and J 5 bases; nucleotides not matched to a gene: 11. The CDR3 bases are TGTGCCAGCAGTTTATTTGGCGCCGGGAGGGCCGGAGATACGCAGTATTTT. Protein product: CASSLFGAGRAGDTQYF.

The rearrangement joins TRBV4-3 to TRBJ2-7, with TRBD2 matching over 9 bases. The V and J ends lost 0 bases and 0 bases, in that order; junction bases with no gene match: 6. This CDR3 is 17 amino acids long. Germline V gene data show CDR1 as LGHNA and CDR2 as YSLEER. The CDR3 loop is CASSQDFAAGGSYEQYF. The CDR3 DNA sequence: TGCGCCAGCAGCCAAGATTTCGCAGCGGGGGGCTCCTACGAGCAGTACTTC.

This chain links TRBV2 with TRBJ2-1, with 7 bases fitting TRBD2. The CDR3 covers 16 residues. Germline V gene data show CDR1 as SNHLY and CDR2 as FYNNEI. Losses at the gene ends were 2 bases for V and 7 bases for J; bases not matched to a gene: 11. The CDR3 coding sequence is TGTGCCAGCAGTGAATACGGTGCGGGGGTAGGAAATGAGCAGTTCTTC. It encodes CASSEYGAGVGNEQFF.

The table lists this clone with a count of one. CDR3 residues: CAVGTSNNEQFF. The CDR3 nucleotides are TGTGCCGTCGGGACATCCAACAATGAGCAGTTCTTC. The chain uses TRBV10-3 and TRBJ2-1, with D perhaps TRBD1 (6 bases). Germline CDR1 ENHRY, CDR2 SYGVKD. This CDR3 is 12 amino acids long. With 11 bases removed from V and 5 bases from J, the gap between germline ends came to 13 bases.

The V gene is TRBV28, the J gene TRBJ1-2; 9 bases line up with TRBD1. V lost 5 bases, J lost 8 bases, and 12 bases stayed unmatched. Per germline, CDR1 MDHEN and CDR2 SYDVKM. This CDR3 is 15 amino acids long. The CDR3 spells CASSELGQGRRGYTF. For the CDR3, the DNA is TGTGCCAGCAGTGAGCTGGGACAGGGACGAAGGGGCTACACCTTC.

CDR3 coding DNA: TGTGCCAGCAGCTTAACGGGAGGGACAGATACGCAGTATTTT. This sequence encodes CASSLTGGTDTQYF. The V call is TRBV7-3, the J call TRBJ2-3, with 7 bases that match TRBD2. The CDR3 has 14 amino acids. With 0 bases clipped from V and 3 bases from J, the junction kept 0 bases outside the gene matches. Germline CDR1 and CDR2: SGHTA and FQGTGA.

This chain joins TRBV29-1 and TRBJ2-2; 9 bases are a match to TRBD2. Unmatched junction bases numbered 4, after V lost 1 base and J lost 1 base. The CDR3 loop spans 16 amino acids. Germline V CDR1 and CDR2: SQVTM, ANQGSEA. The CDR3 loop reads CSVEVHSGGNTGELFF. CDR3 DNA: TGCAGCGTTGAAGTCCATAGCGGGGGGAACACCGGGGAGCTGTTTTTT.

This chain joins TRBV7-3 and TRBJ2-3; possibly TRBD2 for D (6 bases). Germline V gives CDR1 SGHTA, CDR2 FQGTGA. The CDR3 contains 15 residues. Trimming removed 5 bases at V and 2 bases at J, with 14 bases between. The CDR3 coding sequence is TGTGCCAGCAGCGCCAACGGAGGGAACACAGATACGCAGTATTTT. This translates into CASSANGGNTDTQYF.

Only a few counts were recorded for this clone. The chain combines TRBV19 with TRBJ1-3; no clear D gene. Germline V gene sequence: CDR1 LNHDA, CDR2 SQIVND (reference sequence). This CDR3 spans 11 amino acids. V was shortened by 8 bases and J by 2 bases, with 4 bases between the two germline ends. DNA for the CDR3: TGTGCCAGTGGCCCTGGAAACACCATATATTTT. Translation: CASGPGNTIYF.

The chain links TRBV27 to TRBJ2-3; TRBD2 matches 7 bases. The CDR3 is made up of 17 amino acids. With V trimmed by 2 bases and J by 3 bases, 11 bases remained unmatched. Germline loops: CDR1 MNHEY, CDR2 SMNVEV (reference sequence). This CDR3 is CASSLTLGGCRTDTQYF. CDR3 in DNA: TGTGCCAGCAGTTTAACGTTGGGGGGGTGTAGGACAGATACGCAGTATTTT.

CDR3 protein: CASSLEGRGGDTQYF. The CDR3 DNA is TGTGCCAGCAGCTTAGAAGGGCGGGGGGGAGATACGCAGTATTTT. The chain carries TRBV7-2 and TRBJ2-3; 9 bases agree with TRBD2. The CDR3 loop spans 15 amino acids. Per the germline V gene, CDR1 is SGHTA and CDR2 is FQGNSA. Trimming cost V 1 base and J 5 bases; bases outside gene matches: 4.

V gene TRBV9 combines with J gene TRBJ2-3; 8 bases match TRBD2. CDR1 SGDLS and CDR2 YYNGEE come from the germline V gene. The V segment lost 8 bases and the J segment 7 bases; nucleotides outside the gene matches: 9. The length of the CDR3 is 13 residues. The CDR3 loop reads CASTRAGAHTQYF. For the CDR3, the DNA is TGTGCCAGTACTCGAGCGGGGGCCCATACGCAGTATTTT.

The genes are TRBV5-1 and TRBJ1-2; D remains ambiguous. V was clipped by 7 bases and J by 2 bases, with 9 bases between them. Germline CDR1 SGHRS, CDR2 YFSETQ. The CDR3 covers 12 residues. The CDR3 bases are TGCGCCAGCGTCGGAGGCAACTATGGCTACACCTTC. Amino acid sequence: CASVGGNYGYTF. Combining the CDR3 with reference TRBV5-1 and TRBJ1-2 gives the whole variable domain KAGVTQTPRYLIKTRGQQVTLSCSPISGHRSVSWYQQTPGQGLQFLFEYFSETQRNKGNFPGRFSGRQFSNSRSEMNVSTLELGDSALYLCASVGGNYGYTFGSGTRLTVV.

The V gene is TRBV27, the J gene TRBJ2-7, with D uncertain. V dropped 5 bases and J dropped 2 bases, with 13 bases sitting between them. The CDR3 consists of 14 residues. The germline V gene encodes CDR1 MNHEY and CDR2 SMNVEV (reference sequence). The CDR3: CASSRTEKPYEQYF. CDR3 coding DNA: TGTGCCAGCAGTCGCACAGAGAAACCCTACGAGCAGTACTTC.